The 5 T cell receptor beta chains below come from one sample, sequenced in a study of regulatory T cells in long-lasting Graves disease. Time point of the sample: newly diagnosed GD, antithyroid drugs for less than 3 months. RNA isolated from PBMCs was used to make the TCR library. Arm-PCR of CDR3 regions and iRepertoire HTBI primers were used to build TCR beta libraries. A single record per CDR3 protein comes from TCRdb applying MiXCR to the multiplex PCR reads. The data contain more than 300,000 distinct CDR3 sequences, 12% of them singletons. A further study also used this sample, focusing on T cells in Graves' hyperthyroidism and ophthalmopathy.

The source was peripheral blood mononuclear cells (PBMCs), collected at new diagnosis, from a patient treated with antithyroid drugs. These receptors were taken from a woman under 30 with Graves disease.

The chain combines TRBV5-5 with TRBJ1-1, with D possibly being TRBD1 (6 bases). CDR3 length: 14 residues. CDR1 SGHKS and CDR2 YYEKEE come from the germline V gene (reference sequence). V shed 7 bases and J shed 4 bases, with 17 bases lying between them. The CDR3 DNA follows: TGTGCCAGCCAAGCCAGCGGGGGCCCCACTGAAGCTTTCTTT. Translation: CASQASGGPTEAFF.

This clonotype showed up many times. V and J are TRBV5-5 and TRBJ1-5; 8 nucleotides line up with TRBD1. Germline V gene data show CDR1 as SGHKS and CDR2 as YYEKEE (reference sequence). The CDR3 consists of 15 residues. V lost 0 bases, J lost 6 bases, and 5 bases stayed unmatched. Here the CDR3 reads CASSLAGGPSQPQHF. The CDR3 DNA follows: TGTGCCAGCAGCTTGGCAGGGGGCCCCAGTCAGCCCCAGCATTTT. Complete variable domain (other parts from reference TRBV5-5 and TRBJ1-5): DAGVTQSPTHLIKTRGQQVTLRCSPISGHKSVSWYQQVLGQGPQFIFQYYEKEERGRGNFPDRFSARQFPNYSSELNVNALLLGDSALYLCASSLAGGPSQPQHFGDGTRLSIL.

Only one count was recorded for this clonotype. The chain uses TRBV13 and TRBJ1-3; no clear D. Trimming removed 8 bases from V and 0 bases from J, with 14 bases in between. From germline, CDR1 is PRHDT and CDR2 FYEKMQ (reference sequence). CDR3 length: 15 residues. In DNA form, the CDR3 reads TGTGCCAGCTCTTCGCCTAACCCCTCTGGAAACACCATATATTTT. Translating it yields CASSSPNPSGNTIYF.

There are many counts of this clonotype. The V gene is TRBV7-9, the J gene TRBJ1-1; the D is unclear. This CDR3 region has 15 residues. V lost 10 bases and J 1 base, leaving 19 bases between the germline ends. Germline V gene data show CDR1 as SEHNR and CDR2 as FQNEAQ (reference sequence). Written as DNA, the CDR3 is TGTGCCACCTCGAAATTGGGGAACCCGAACACTGAAGCTTTCTTT. Its translation is CATSKLGNPNTEAFF. Combining the CDR3 with reference TRBV7-9 and TRBJ1-1 gives the whole variable domain DTGVSQNPRHKITKRGQNVTFRCDPISEHNRLYWYRQTLGQGPEFLTYFQNEAQLEKSRLLSDRFSAERPKGSFSTLEIQRTEQGDSAMYLCATSKLGNPNTEAFFGQGTRLTVV.

The chain joins TRBV4-1 to TRBJ1-5, with unresolved D. The length of the CDR3 is 15 residues. Deletions cut 1 base from V and 3 bases from J, with 10 bases between. Germline CDR1 is MGHRA and CDR2 is YSYEKL. The CDR3 loop reads CASSQGEAFNQPQHF. CDR3 bases: TGCGCCAGCAGCCAAGGGGAGGCTTTCAATCAGCCCCAGCATTTT.